This TCR beta chain came from a study of T cell repertoires in cytomegalovirus infection (dated by TCRdb to between 2018 and 2020). Regarding the study in general: The peptide stimulations were aimed at well-studied HLA-B-restricted epitopes as well as recently identified HLA-C-restricted CMV epitopes, whose presentation resists viral immunomodulation. Donor HLA type was relevant to the analysis, as public TCR beta signatures indicated carriage of CMV infection together with the matching HLA type.

General conclusions and limits of the study: The ex vivo response was dominated by HLA-C-restricted CMV-specific TCR beta clonotypes, which also provided the single most frequent clonotype in two of eight donors. In both this cohort and an independent approximately 350-donor cohort, the cumulative frequency of public TCR beta family members distinguished carriers of CMV infection plus the relevant HLA type.

According to the study, the label for this sample's treatment or condition signals: in vitro stimulation with specific CMV peptide epitopes to enrich CMV-specific T cells. Sequencing instrument: Illumina HiSeq 1500. Using fastp at Q25 and MiXCR, TCRdb reprocessed the public reads and kept productive beta chains. When rows share a CDR3 protein, they turn into one entry using the most common DNA and genes. Across this sample there are a few hundred thousand distinct CDR3 sequences, with roughly 28% seen only once. Over 15% of the sample is held by the ten biggest clonotypes. Worth noting for this clonotype: Its antigen is currently not known. Base quality data are lacking; no much larger clone is found one base away.

The material sequenced was cultured PBMCs, taken from culture after CMV antigen stimulation. This sequence was found in a human donor in good health (CMV status not recorded). Some clones in this sample may be carry-over from other donors' samples.

At the DNA level, the sequence is TGCGCCAGCAGCCAAGAAGCGGGAGTTTGGACCGGGGAGCTGTTTTTT. This sequence encodes CASSQEAGVWTGELFF. This chain joins TRBV4-1 to TRBJ2-2, and 8 junction bases match TRBD2. Sequences MGHRA (CDR1) and YSYEKL (CDR2) are obtained from the germline V gene. V trim: 0 bases; J trim: 5 bases; unmatched bases: 5. The CDR3 numbers 16 residues from cysteine through phenylalanine. Left in the record is the CDR3 DNA by itself, 48 bases read in frame from the first base.